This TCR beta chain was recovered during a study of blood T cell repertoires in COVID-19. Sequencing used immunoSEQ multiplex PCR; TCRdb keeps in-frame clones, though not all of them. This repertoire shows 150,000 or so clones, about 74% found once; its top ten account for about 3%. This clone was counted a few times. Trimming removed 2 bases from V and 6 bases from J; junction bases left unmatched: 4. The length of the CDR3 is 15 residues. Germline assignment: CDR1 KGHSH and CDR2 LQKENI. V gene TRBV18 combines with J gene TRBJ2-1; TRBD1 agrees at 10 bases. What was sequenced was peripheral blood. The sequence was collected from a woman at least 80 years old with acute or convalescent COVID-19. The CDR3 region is CASSPSGTGVNEQFF. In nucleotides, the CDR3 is TGTGCCAGCTCACCATCCGGGACAGGGGTCAATGAGCAGTTCTTC.